Given below is one TCR beta chain in context. What it binds is unknown. CDR3 length: 14 amino acids. Trimming pared 1 base from V and 1 base from J, leaving 8 bases between. Per germline, CDR1 SGHNT and CDR2 YYREEE (reference sequence). Each donor had at least one pre-ART and at least two post-ART PBMC samples. This entry belongs to a study of long-term antiretroviral therapy in people with HIV. At the survey level, the v3.0 immunoSEQ assay was run. The method was immunoSEQ multiplex PCR; TCRdb's version includes in-frame clones alone and lacks a portion of them. The table lists approximately 16,000 clones, roughly 81% of them singletons. Broader study findings: Post-treatment diversity went higher with ART but stayed below transplant donor controls. Repertoire composition at all time points was dominated by clones that had expanded before ART. Blood was collected between about 2003 and 2018, possibly under older ART regimens.

This chain joins TRBV5-4 and TRBJ1-1, with unresolved D. The specimen was unsorted PBMCs, collected 0.5 years after starting antiretroviral therapy. This TCR derives from a middle-aged woman with HIV. CDR3 DNA sequence: TGTGCCAGCAGCTTGAGCATGTCGAACACTGAAGCTTTCTTT. It yields the protein CASSLSMSNTEAFF.